These T cell receptor beta chains were read from a single sample in a study of PD-L1 blockade in urothelial cancer. Some clones are missing from TCRdb's copy, which holds only in-frame ones; the method was immunoSEQ multiplex PCR. The table includes roughly 63,000 clones, under 90% detected once. The input for sequencing was PBMCs, taken around atezolizumab (anti-PD-L1) treatment. These receptors all stem from a man in his 70s with urothelial cancer. Both conserved end residues are part of each CDR3. The D gene is left open where the match is weak. For some rows the clone size is stated as once, few or many, or as a class when expanded; others skip it.

d_gene	abundance	v_gene	len	j_gene	CDR3aa	CDR3nt
.	.	TRBV29-1	11	TRBJ1-4	CSAKTGEKLFF	TGCAGCGCCAAGACGGGAGAAAAACTGTTTTTT
.	.	TRBV11-2	15	TRBJ2-7	CASSLGIDSSYEQYF	TGTGCCAGCAGCTTAGGTATTGACTCCTCCTACGAGCAGTACTTC
.	few	TRBV19	13	TRBJ1-4	CASGRADNEKLFF	TGTGCCAGTGGGCGGGCCGATAATGAAAAACTGTTTTTT
.	.	TRBV19	14	TRBJ1-3	CASSIQAHGNTIYF	TGTGCCAGTAGTATCCAGGCCCACGGAAACACCATATATTTT
TRBD1	.	TRBV19	12	TRBJ1-1	CASRRQGTEAFF	TGTGCCAGTAGGAGACAGGGCACTGAAGCTTTCTTT
.	.	TRBV5-1	16	TRBJ2-3	CASSPAAQSGTDTQYF	TGCGCCAGCAGCCCCGCGGCCCAGAGTGGGACAGATACGCAGTATTTT
.	.	TRBV5-1	15	TRBJ2-7	CASSLASGAAYEQYF	TGCGCCAGCAGCTTGGCCTCAGGGGCGGCCTACGAGCAGTACTTC
.	.	TRBV15	15	TRBJ2-7	CATSRGASANYEQYF	TGTGCCACCAGCAGAGGGGCTAGCGCCAACTACGAGCAGTACTTC
TRBD1	.	TRBV6-5	14	TRBJ2-3	CASSFGQATDTQYF	TGTGCCAGCAGTTTTGGACAGGCTACAGATACGCAGTATTTT
.	.	TRBV2	13	TRBJ2-7	CASRPGSLYEQYF	TGTGCCAGCAGGCCGGGTTCATTATACGAGCAGTACTTC
.	.	TRBV15	14	TRBJ1-5	CATSSFEVVQPQHF	TGTGCCACCAGCAGCTTTGAGGTCGTCCAGCCCCAGCATTTT
TRBD2	.	TRBV9	14	TRBJ2-1	CASSVVSGGDEQFF	TGTGCCAGCAGCGTAGTCTCGGGAGGAGATGAGCAGTTCTTC
.	.	TRBV15	15	TRBJ2-5	CATSRDFQGQETQYF	TGTGCCACCAGCAGAGATTTTCAGGGCCAAGAGACCCAGTACTTC
.	.	TRBV19	15	TRBJ1-5	CASSGQTNSNQPQHF	TGTGCCAGTAGTGGGCAGACTAATAGCAATCAGCCCCAGCATTTT
.	.	TRBV27	14	TRBJ1-1	CASIPWGGNTEAFF	TGTGCCAGCATTCCGTGGGGGGGGAACACTGAAGCTTTCTTT
.	.	TRBV6-6	13	TRBJ2-1	CASSVIEGSEQFF	TGTGCCAGCAGTGTTATAGAGGGTTCTGAGCAGTTCTTC
TRBD1	.	TRBV27	15	TRBJ1-1	CASRRGQVLDTEAFF	TGTGCCAGCAGAAGGGGGCAAGTCTTGGACACTGAAGCTTTCTTT
.	.	TRBV7-6	15	TRBJ1-2	CASSRTPGAVNGYTF	TGTGCCAGCAGCCGGACACCAGGGGCGGTTAATGGCTACACCTTC
.	.	TRBV19	13	TRBJ2-1	CASSIRQFNEQFF	TGTGCCAGTAGTATTCGACAGTTCAATGAGCAGTTCTTC
TRBD1	.	TRBV6-6	13	TRBJ2-7	CASLRDRGHEQYF	TGTGCCAGTCTCCGGGACAGGGGCCACGAGCAGTACTTC
.	.	TRBV5-1	17	TRBJ1-3	CASSREHTGTAGNTIYF	TGCGCCAGCAGCAGGGAACATACAGGGACGGCTGGAAACACCATATATTTT
TRBD2	few	TRBV2	15	TRBJ2-7	CASSAGLAGFSEQYF	TGTGCCAGCAGTGCCGGACTAGCGGGATTCAGCGAGCAGTACTTC
TRBD1	.	TRBV5-1	15	TRBJ2-3	CASSLRDRETDTQYF	TGCGCCAGCAGCCTCCGGGACAGGGAGACAGATACGCAGTATTTT
.	.	TRBV30	15	TRBJ2-7	CAWSNRYRPRVEQYF	TGTGCCTGGAGTAATCGGTACAGGCCCCGGGTCGAGCAGTACTTC
.	.	TRBV27	16	TRBJ2-1	CASSLSPRAGYNEQFF	TGTGCCAGCAGTTTATCTCCCCGGGCAGGGTACAATGAGCAGTTCTTC
TRBD1	few	TRBV6-4	14	TRBJ2-7	CASRGQHISYEQYF	TGTGCCAGCAGGGGACAGCATATCTCCTACGAGCAGTACTTC
TRBD2	.	TRBV5-1	17	TRBJ2-5	CASSWKTSGSFMETQYF	TGCGCCAGCAGCTGGAAGACTAGCGGGAGTTTTATGGAGACCCAGTACTTC
TRBD1	.	TRBV5-6	14	TRBJ1-1	CASRWGQGHTEAFF	TGTGCCAGCAGATGGGGACAGGGGCACACTGAAGCTTTCTTT
.	.	TRBV19	15	TRBJ2-1	CASSIWEAKYNEQFF	TGTGCCAGTAGTATTTGGGAGGCCAAATACAATGAGCAGTTCTTC
.	few	TRBV19	17	TRBJ1-3	CASSRTPTRGAGNTIYF	TGTGCCAGTAGTCGCACACCGACGCGGGGTGCTGGAAACACCATATATTTT
.	.	TRBV5-1	14	TRBJ2-2	CASSLDRRAGELFF	TGCGCCAGCAGCTTGGACCGCCGCGCCGGGGAGCTGTTTTTT
TRBD2	.	TRBV29-1	13	TRBJ2-2	CSCSGRNTGELFF	TGCAGCTGTAGCGGGAGGAACACCGGGGAGCTGTTTTTT
TRBD2	once	TRBV5-1	14	TRBJ2-7	CASRTSGSSYEQYF	TGCGCCAGCAGGACTAGCGGGAGCTCCTACGAGCAGTACTTC
TRBD1	.	TRBV18	15	TRBJ1-2	CASSPEAQGDYGYTF	TGTGCCAGCTCACCCGAGGCACAGGGGGACTATGGCTACACCTTC
TRBD2	once	TRBV4-2	15	TRBJ2-1	CASSLGGGGDNEQFF	TGTGCCAGCAGCCTGGGGGGGGGAGGAGATAATGAGCAGTTCTTC
TRBD1	.	TRBV29-1	12	TRBJ1-1	CSGGQPNTEAFF	TGCAGCGGGGGACAGCCGAACACTGAAGCTTTCTTT
.	.	TRBV5-8	12	TRBJ1-2	CASSLVGYGYTF	TGTGCCAGCAGCTTGGTCGGCTATGGCTACACCTTC
.	.	TRBV19	12	TRBJ2-2	CASSILAGELFF	TGTGCCAGTAGTATTCTCGCCGGGGAGCTGTTTTTT
.	.	TRBV2	11	TRBJ1-1	CASRSGVLAFF	TGTGCCAGCAGATCAGGGGTGCTGGCTTTCTTT
.	.	TRBV29-1	12	TRBJ2-7	CSVVEDHYEQYF	TGCAGCGTGGTGGAGGACCACTACGAGCAGTACTTC
TRBD1	.	TRBV19	15	TRBJ2-3	CASSETGGVGATQYF	TGTGCCAGTAGTGAGACAGGGGGCGTGGGGGCTACGCAGTATTTT
TRBD2	.	TRBV19	14	TRBJ2-1	CASSTLAGANEQFF	TGTGCCAGTAGTACATTAGCGGGAGCGAATGAGCAGTTCTTC